These 24 T cell receptor beta chains came from one sample sequenced in a study of cytomegalovirus exposure and HLA in healthy donors. Primers for the PCR totalled 60 Vbeta and 13 Jbeta. Repertoires were generated with immunoSEQ multiplex PCR, while TCRdb's copy carries only in-frame clones and drops some. The sample lists approximately 150,000 clones, around 65% occurring once. Sequenced input: PBMCs. These receptor sequences come from a male donor in good health and CMV-seronegative.

This chain joins TRBV2 and TRBJ1-2, with D possibly matching TRBD1 (6 bases). V was pared by 6 bases and J by 4 bases, with 9 bases between. This CDR3 region has 12 residues. Germline CDR1 and CDR2: SNHLY and FYNNEI. The CDR3 loop reads CASRQGAYGYTF. CDR3 in DNA: TGTGCCAGCAGACAGGGCGCCTATGGCTACACCTTC.

J is TRBJ2-7 and V is TRBV4-3; TRBD2 matches 8 bases. The CDR3 length is 15 residues. Unmatched junction bases numbered 8, after V lost 0 bases and J lost 7 bases. Germline CDR1 is LGHNA and CDR2 is YSLEER. Here the CDR3 DNA reads TGCGCCAGCAGCCAAGACCCCGGGGGGGGTTGGGAGCAGTACTTC. It is translated as CASSQDPGGGWEQYF.

The gene calls are TRBV6-5 and TRBJ1-2; 10 nucleotides match TRBD1. This CDR3 comprises 14 residues. V dropped 5 bases and J dropped 7; count of bases not matched to a gene: 7. From germline, CDR1 is MNHEY and CDR2 SVGAGI. This CDR3 reads CASSPDRGRGGYTF. The CDR3 DNA reads as TGTGCCAGCAGTCCAGACAGGGGGCGAGGTGGCTACACCTTC.

The chain is built from TRBV4-1 and TRBJ2-3, with D unresolved. The CDR3 is 15 amino acids. In germline, CDR1 is MGHRA, CDR2 YSYEKL. Trimming left V 1 base short and J 2 bases short, with 10 bases between. Here the CDR3 reads CASSQVSLSTDTQYF. DNA for the CDR3: TGCGCCAGCAGCCAAGTCTCCTTATCCACAGATACGCAGTATTTT.

The chain is built from TRBV13 and TRBJ1-1; D perhaps matches TRBD1 (5 bases). V was trimmed by 4 bases and J by 6 bases, leaving 18 bases between them. The CDR3 is 15 amino acids. CDR1 PRHDT and CDR2 FYEKMQ come from the germline V gene (reference sequence). The DNA for the CDR3 is TGTGCCAGCAGCTGGATGTCAAGGGGCTCCCCTGAAGCTTTCTTT. Amino acid sequence: CASSWMSRGSPEAFF.

V and J are TRBV7-9 and TRBJ2-7, with D possibly matching TRBD1 (7 bases). Germline V gene sequence: CDR1 SEHNR, CDR2 FQNEAQ (reference sequence). This CDR3 is built from 14 residues. The V end was cut by 10 bases, the J end by 1 base, with 17 bases between. The CDR3 sequence is CATGVEGQSYEQYF. The CDR3 DNA reads as TGTGCCACCGGCGTGGAGGGACAGTCCTACGAGCAGTACTTC.

In this sample, this clone turned up once. The chain links TRBV19 to TRBJ2-5, with 9 nucleotides matching TRBD1. The J call may not be correct, given that the DNA end is closer to TRBJ2-7. The germline V gene encodes CDR1 LNHDA and CDR2 SQIVND (reference sequence). CDR3 length: 15 residues. The CDR3 DNA follows: TGTGCCAGTAGTAGAGGGACAGGGTCGGTCTACGAGCAGTACTTC. Translation gives CASSRGTGSVYEQYF.

The chain is built from TRBV5-1 and TRBJ2-7; 7 bases agree with TRBD1. This CDR3 region has 16 residues. Losses at the gene ends were 4 bases for V and 0 bases for J; bases not matched to a gene: 10. Germline loops: CDR1 SGHRS, CDR2 YFSETQ. The CDR3 coding sequence is TGCGCCAGCAGCGTTTCCGGGACAGCGAACTCCTACGAGCAGTACTTC. It codes for CASSVSGTANSYEQYF.

This clone showed up just a few times. For the CDR3, the DNA is TGCGCCAGCAGCCAAGTACACACAGATACGCAGTATTTT. As protein: CASSQVHTDTQYF. The chain combines TRBV4-3 with TRBJ2-3; D is unresolved. This CDR3 is 13 amino acids long. Per the germline V gene, CDR1 is LGHNA and CDR2 is YSLEER. V was trimmed by 1 base and J by 2 bases, leaving 4 bases between them.

This clone occurred a few times. The gene calls are TRBV11-1 and TRBJ2-5; weak D call: TRBD2 (7 bases). There are 14 residues in the CDR3. CDR1 and CDR2 from the germline V gene are SGHAT and FQDESV (reference sequence). V dropped 5 bases and J dropped 0 bases, with 10 bases sitting between them. The CDR3, as DNA: TGTGCCAGCAGCCGGGGGGCCTACCAAGAGACCCAGTACTTC. Its protein is CASSRGAYQETQYF.

The V gene is TRBV15, the J gene TRBJ2-7; D unresolved. The germline CDR1 and CDR2 sequences are LNHNV and YYDKDF (reference sequence). With 0 bases removed from V and 6 bases from J, the gap between germline ends came to 9 bases. This CDR3 contains 13 residues. This chain's CDR3 is CATSRDLSGEQYF. The CDR3 DNA reads as TGTGCCACCAGCAGAGATCTGTCGGGCGAGCAGTACTTC. Full variable domain (rest looked up from reference TRBV15 and TRBJ2-7): DAMVIQNPRYQVTQFGKPVTLSCSQTLNHNVMYWYQQKSSQAPKLLFHYYDKDFNNEADTPDNFQSRRPNTSFCFLDIRSPGLGDTAMYLCATSRDLSGEQYFGPGTRLTVT.

The chain carries TRBV28 and TRBJ1-2, with a weak D call TRBD1 (5 bases). Trimming removed 4 bases from V and 4 bases from J, with 7 bases in between. The CDR3 is 12 residues long. The germline V gene encodes CDR1 MDHEN and CDR2 SYDVKM. The CDR3 coding sequence is TGTGCCAGCAGTTGGGGCGTCTATGGCTACACCTTC. Amino acid sequence: CASSWGVYGYTF.

This clone was recorded a few times. This chain uses TRBV7-6 with TRBJ1-4; D gene uncertain. The germline V and J ends were trimmed by 5 bases and 0 bases, with 7 bases remaining between them. The CDR3 has 14 residues. Germline CDR1 reads SGHVS; CDR2 reads FNYEAQ. The CDR3, as DNA: TGTGCCAGCAGCCCTATAGCAACTAATGAAAAACTGTTTTTT. Protein: CASSPIATNEKLFF.

The chain couples TRBV6-5 to TRBJ2-2; 7 bases align to TRBD2. Germline-derived CDR1 and CDR2 are MNHEY and SVGAGI. The CDR3 is made up of 16 amino acids. The ends lost 0 bases at V and 6 bases at J; junction bases unmatched: 7. Here the CDR3 DNA reads TGTGCCAGCAGTTACTCAGGCGGGGGAGCCCCCGGGGAGCTGTTTTTT. Translating gives CASSYSGGGAPGELFF.

This chain uses TRBV29-1 with TRBJ1-5; the D gene is possibly TRBD1 (5 bases). The germline gives CDR1 SQVTM, CDR2 ANQGSEA. Trimming stripped 6 bases from V and 3 bases from J, with 12 bases between. The CDR3 has 13 amino acids. The CDR3 coding sequence is TGCAGCGTGACAGAGGCTTCCAATCAGCCCCAGCATTTT. It yields the protein CSVTEASNQPQHF.

Notes on this clone: The same CDR3 is also encoded by other DNA sequences in this sample. The genes are TRBV9 and TRBJ2-7, with 11 bases fitting TRBD2. This CDR3 has 15 amino acids. V shed 0 bases, J shed 2 bases, and the junction held 1 base outside the gene matches. Germline V gives CDR1 SGDLS, CDR2 YYNGEE. The CDR3 loop reads CASSVASGGTYEQYF. CDR3 nucleotide sequence: TGTGCCAGCAGCGTAGCTAGCGGGGGGACCTACGAGCAGTACTTC.

The chain combines TRBV6-5 with TRBJ1-1, with D perhaps matching TRBD1 (5 bases). The V end was cut by 2 bases, the J end by 1 base, with 14 bases between. CDR3 length: 16 residues. Germline V gene lookup returns CDR1 MNHEY and CDR2 SVGAGI. As DNA, the CDR3 is TGTGCCAGCAGTTACCTACCGGGCCAGGGGAACACTGAAGCTTTCTTT. Amino acids: CASSYLPGQGNTEAFF.

A word on this clone: The same CDR3 is also encoded by other DNA sequences in this sample. This chain links TRBV4-1 with TRBJ2-7; 7 positions agree with TRBD2. The junction had 8 bases not matched to a gene; V was cut back by 0 bases and J by 0 bases. The CDR3 extends over 17 amino acids. The germline V gene encodes CDR1 MGHRA and CDR2 YSYEKL. For the CDR3, the DNA is TGCGCCAGCAGCCAAGATTGGTCGCGGGGGAGCTCCTACGAGCAGTACTTC. Encoded protein: CASSQDWSRGSSYEQYF.

The CDR3 nucleotides are TGCGCCAGCAGCTTCCCTGTCCCAGGGAGGAATGAGCAGTTCTTC. This gives the protein CASSFPVPGRNEQFF. This chain uses TRBV5-1 with TRBJ2-1, with a tentative D call TRBD2 (6 bases). Per the germline V gene, CDR1 is SGHRS and CDR2 is YFSETQ. V lost 2 bases, J lost 7 bases, and 16 bases lay in between. The CDR3 consists of 15 residues.

Only a few counts were recorded for this clone. This sequence joins TRBV2 and TRBJ1-2, with 7 bases identical to TRBD1. This CDR3 has 13 amino acids. The junction had 8 bases not matched to a gene; V was cut back by 5 bases and J by 8 bases. CDR1 SNHLY and CDR2 FYNNEI come from the germline V gene. DNA of the CDR3: TGTGCCAGCAGTCTGACAGGGTTTCAAGGCTACACCTTC. Its translation: CASSLTGFQGYTF.

This clone is a singleton in its sample. This sequence joins TRBV7-2 and TRBJ1-2; D perhaps matches TRBD1 (5 bases). The CDR3 extends over 16 amino acids. V lost 2 bases, J lost 5 bases, and 18 bases lay in between. Germline CDR1 is SGHTA and CDR2 is FQGNSA. Written as DNA, the CDR3 is TGTGCCAGCAGCTTAAGCCCGGCCCCGGGGGTATATGGCTACACCTTC. Protein sequence: CASSLSPAPGVYGYTF.

This clone was seen only once. This chain connects TRBV19 to TRBJ2-7; 8 nucleotides agree with TRBD1. V lost 5 bases, J lost 1 base, and 7 bases stayed unmatched. Germline assignment: CDR1 LNHDA and CDR2 SQIVND (reference sequence). There are 15 residues in the CDR3. CDR3 nucleotides: TGTGCCAGTAGTGTCGGACAGGGTGTGTCCTACGAGCAGTACTTC. Its translation is CASSVGQGVSYEQYF.

This chain connects TRBV4-3 to TRBJ1-2; D is unresolved. Between the trimmed V and J ends, which lost 1 base and 2 bases, there was a span of 11 bases. This CDR3 contains 15 residues. CDR1 is LGHNA, CDR2 YSLEER, per germline. In DNA, the CDR3 is TGCGCCAGCAGCCAAGTTATGGCAGTCAACTATGGCTACACCTTC. Translating gives CASSQVMAVNYGYTF.

CDR3 in DNA: TGCGCCAGCAGTCAGCCGCCTCCGGGACAGGGGTCGATCGGATACGAGCAGTACTTC. Protein product: CASSQPPPGQGSIGYEQYF. The chain uses TRBV23-1 and TRBJ2-7; 10 bases map to TRBD1. TRBV23-1 qualifies as an ORF whose function is uncertain. The CDR3 totals 19 residues. J gave up 4 bases and V 3 bases, and 18 bases lay outside the gene matches.